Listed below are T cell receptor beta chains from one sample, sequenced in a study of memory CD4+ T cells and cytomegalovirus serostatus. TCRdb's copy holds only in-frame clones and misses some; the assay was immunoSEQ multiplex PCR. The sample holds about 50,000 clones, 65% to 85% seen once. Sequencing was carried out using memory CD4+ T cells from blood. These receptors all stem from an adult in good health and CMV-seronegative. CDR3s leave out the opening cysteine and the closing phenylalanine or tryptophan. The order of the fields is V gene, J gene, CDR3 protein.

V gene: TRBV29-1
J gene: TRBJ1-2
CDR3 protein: SASTGTGDGYT

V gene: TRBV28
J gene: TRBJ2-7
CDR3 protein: ASSLDLGATYEQY

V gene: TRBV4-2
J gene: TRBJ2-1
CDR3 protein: ASSRGGLDEQF

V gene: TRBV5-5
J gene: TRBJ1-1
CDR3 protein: ASGLTEQGDTEAF

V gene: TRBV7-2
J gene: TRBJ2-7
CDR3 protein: ASSGHRGFFGTGPYEQY

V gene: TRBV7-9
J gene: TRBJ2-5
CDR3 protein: ASSSRDRGRETQY

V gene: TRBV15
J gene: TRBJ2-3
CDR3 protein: ATSRDLRASGADTQY

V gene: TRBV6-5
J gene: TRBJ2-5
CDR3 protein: ATGRETQY

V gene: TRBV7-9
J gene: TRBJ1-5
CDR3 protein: ATGTADRPQH

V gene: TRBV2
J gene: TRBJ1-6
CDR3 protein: ASSEWDRANSPLH

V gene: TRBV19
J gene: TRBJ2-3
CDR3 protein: ASSISSAGDTQY

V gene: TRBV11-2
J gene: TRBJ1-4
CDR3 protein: ASSPGQAPGANEKLF

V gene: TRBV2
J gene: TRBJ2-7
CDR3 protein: ASSERQGFGEQY

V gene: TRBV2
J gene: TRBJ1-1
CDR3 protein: ASSGTWGNTEAF

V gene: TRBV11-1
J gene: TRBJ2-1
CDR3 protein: ASSLRGGSYNEQF

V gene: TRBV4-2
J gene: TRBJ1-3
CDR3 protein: ASSQDLGTTIY

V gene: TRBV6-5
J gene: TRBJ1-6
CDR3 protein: ASSLSGSPPLH

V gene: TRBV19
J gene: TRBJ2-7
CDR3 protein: ASSRDRGYEQY

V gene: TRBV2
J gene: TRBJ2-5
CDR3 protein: ASRPESETQY

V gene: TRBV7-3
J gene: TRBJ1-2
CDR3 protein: ASTSTGVGYT

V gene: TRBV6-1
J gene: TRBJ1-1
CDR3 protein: ASRGTGVLTEAF

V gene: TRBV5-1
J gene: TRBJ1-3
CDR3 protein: ASSWGDRASVGNTIY

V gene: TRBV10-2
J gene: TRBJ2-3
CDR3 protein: ASSESSQRGGLGTQY

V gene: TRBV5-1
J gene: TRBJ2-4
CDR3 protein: ASRNGEGWDIQY

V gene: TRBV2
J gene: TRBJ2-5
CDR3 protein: ASSGLAGGTSETQY

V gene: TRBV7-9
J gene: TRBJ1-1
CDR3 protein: ASSLLGRNTEAF

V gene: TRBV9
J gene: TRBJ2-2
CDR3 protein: ASSLRQGELF

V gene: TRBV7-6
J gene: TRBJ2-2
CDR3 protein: ASSPQPGQGTGELF

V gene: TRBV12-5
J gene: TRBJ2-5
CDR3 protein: ASGLAGGETQY

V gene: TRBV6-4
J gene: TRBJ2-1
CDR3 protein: ASRIVSGGNEQF

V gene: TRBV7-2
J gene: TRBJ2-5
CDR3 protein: ASSLSSGDGAQY

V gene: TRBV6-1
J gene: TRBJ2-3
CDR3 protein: ASSEAGGNTDTQY

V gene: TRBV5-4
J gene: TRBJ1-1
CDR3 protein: ASSLDGTGMNTEAF

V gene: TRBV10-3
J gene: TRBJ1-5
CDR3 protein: AISDVGQFQPQH

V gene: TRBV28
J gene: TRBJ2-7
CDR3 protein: ASIGQPLSYEQY

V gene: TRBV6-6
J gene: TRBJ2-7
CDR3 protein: ASSYSQGDYEQY

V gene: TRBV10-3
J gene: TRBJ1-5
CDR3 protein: AISEAAGGSQPQH

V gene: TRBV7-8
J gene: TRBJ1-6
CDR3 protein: ASSDTIHGNNSPLH

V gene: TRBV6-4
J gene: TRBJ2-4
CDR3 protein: ASSDMRSVAKNIQY

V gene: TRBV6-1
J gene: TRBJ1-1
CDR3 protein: ASGSVTGDTEAF

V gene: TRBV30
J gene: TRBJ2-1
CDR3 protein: ALGQGGNEQF

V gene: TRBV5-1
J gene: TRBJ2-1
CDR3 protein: ASSLASTSDEQF

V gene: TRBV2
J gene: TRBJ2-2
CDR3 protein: ASQGARTGELF

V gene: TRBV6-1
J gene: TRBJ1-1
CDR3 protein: ASSEAGGTEAF

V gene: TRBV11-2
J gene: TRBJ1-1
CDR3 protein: ASSLNPYDTEAF

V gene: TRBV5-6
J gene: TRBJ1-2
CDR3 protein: ASSSSIAGDTYGYT